This paragraph reports one T cell receptor beta chain. Normal lung sampling was at least 3 cm from the tumour, as distant as possible. This sample stems from a study of immune cell composition in non-small cell lung cancer. Assay: immunoSEQ multiplex PCR; the TCRdb copy retains only in-frame clones and omits some. The sample contains 4,000 to 6,000 clones, around 70% of which appear only once. The receptor's source is a human donor with non-small cell lung cancer. The specimen sequenced was non-adjacent lung tissue.

CDR3 region: CSVSDRSETEAFF. The CDR3 DNA follows: TGCAGCGTGTCAGACAGATCAGAAACTGAAGCTTTCTTT. The chain combines TRBV29-1 with TRBJ1-1, with D possibly TRBD1 on 5 matching bases. V lost 6 bases and J 5 bases, leaving 16 bases between the germline ends. Germline assignment: CDR1 SQVTM and CDR2 ANQGSEA. This CDR3 has 13 amino acids.